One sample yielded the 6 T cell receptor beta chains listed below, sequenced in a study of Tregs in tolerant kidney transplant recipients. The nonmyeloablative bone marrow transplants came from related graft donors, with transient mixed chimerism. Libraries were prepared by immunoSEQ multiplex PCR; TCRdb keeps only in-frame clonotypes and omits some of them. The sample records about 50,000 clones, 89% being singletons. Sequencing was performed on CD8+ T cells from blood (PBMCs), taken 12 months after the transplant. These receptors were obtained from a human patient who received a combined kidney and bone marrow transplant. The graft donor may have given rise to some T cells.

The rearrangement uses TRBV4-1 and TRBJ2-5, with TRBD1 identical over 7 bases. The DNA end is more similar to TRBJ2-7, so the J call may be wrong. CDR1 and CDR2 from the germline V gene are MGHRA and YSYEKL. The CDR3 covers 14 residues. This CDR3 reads CASSQGTALSEQYF. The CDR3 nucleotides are TGCGCCAGCAGCCAGGGGACAGCCCTTAGCGAGCAGTACTTC.

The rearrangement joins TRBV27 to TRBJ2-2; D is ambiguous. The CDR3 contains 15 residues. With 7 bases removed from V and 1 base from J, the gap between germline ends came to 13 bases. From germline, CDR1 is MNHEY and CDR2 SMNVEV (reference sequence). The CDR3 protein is CASNPTFKNTGELFF. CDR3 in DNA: TGTGCCAGCAACCCGACATTTAAGAACACCGGGGAGCTGTTTTTT.

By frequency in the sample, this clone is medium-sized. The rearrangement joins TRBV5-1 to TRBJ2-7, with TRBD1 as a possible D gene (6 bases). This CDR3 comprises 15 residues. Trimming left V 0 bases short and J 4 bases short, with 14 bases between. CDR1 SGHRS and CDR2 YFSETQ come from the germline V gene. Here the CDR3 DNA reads TGCGCCAGCAGCTTGGACTGGGGGCGGTTGTACGAGCAGTACTTC. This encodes CASSLDWGRLYEQYF.

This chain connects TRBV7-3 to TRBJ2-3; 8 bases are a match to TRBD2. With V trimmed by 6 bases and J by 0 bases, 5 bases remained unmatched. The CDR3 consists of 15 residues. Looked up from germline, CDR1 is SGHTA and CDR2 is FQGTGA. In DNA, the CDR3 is TGTGCCAGCAGTCGACTAGCGCTGAGCACAGATACGCAGTATTTT. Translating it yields CASSRLALSTDTQYF. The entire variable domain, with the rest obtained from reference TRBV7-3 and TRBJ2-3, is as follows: GAGVSQTPSNKVTEKGKYVELRCDPISGHTALYWYRQSLGQGPEFLIYFQGTGAADDSGLPNDRFFAVRPEGSVSTLKIQRTERGDSAVYLCASSRLALSTDTQYFGPGTRLTVL.

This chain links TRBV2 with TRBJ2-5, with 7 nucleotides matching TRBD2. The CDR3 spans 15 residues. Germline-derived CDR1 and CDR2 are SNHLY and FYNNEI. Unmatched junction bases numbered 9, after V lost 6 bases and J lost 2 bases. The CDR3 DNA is TGTGCCAGCAGGGCTAGCGGAGGATTACAAGAGACCCAGTACTTC. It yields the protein CASRASGGLQETQYF.

The CDR3 nucleotides are TGCGCCAGCAGCCGTTCAAATCTGGGACTCCCTCGAACCGGGGAGCTGTTTTTT. This codes for CASSRSNLGLPRTGELFF. The rearrangement uses TRBV4-3 and TRBJ2-2; D is possibly TRBD2 (6 bases). Germline V lookup: CDR1 LGHNA, CDR2 YSLEER. Trimming pared 4 bases from V and 5 bases from J, leaving 23 bases between. CDR3 length equals 18 residues.